One TCR beta chain is described in this entry. This sample is part of a study of blood T cell repertoires in COVID-19. For the study at large: Italy, Spain and the United States were the sources of the convalescent and acute COVID-19 samples. Sample material is recorded as cDNA or gDNA derived from T cells, B-cell-depleted T cells, or PBMCs.

Per the authors' pipeline: Amplification with reference gene primers provided the estimates of nucleated cell counts. Only in-frame clones appear in the TCRdb table, and some are missing; sequencing was by immunoSEQ multiplex PCR. The V and J calls and clone size were taken over from that table, and D and trimming were inferred from the DNA. The table lists around 200,000 clones, 83% of them singletons. The CDR3 contains 13 residues. The V and J ends lost 2 bases and 6 bases, in that order; junction bases with no gene match: 3. Germline CDR1 MNHEY, CDR2 SVGAGI. The V and J genes are TRBV6-5 and TRBJ1-2; 7 positions agree with TRBD1. This clonotype originated in a man in his fifties with active or convalescent COVID-19. The sample was peripheral blood. CDR3 DNA sequence: TGTGCCAGCAGTTACGAGACAGGGAATGGCTACACCTTC. Its protein product is CASSYETGNGYTF.